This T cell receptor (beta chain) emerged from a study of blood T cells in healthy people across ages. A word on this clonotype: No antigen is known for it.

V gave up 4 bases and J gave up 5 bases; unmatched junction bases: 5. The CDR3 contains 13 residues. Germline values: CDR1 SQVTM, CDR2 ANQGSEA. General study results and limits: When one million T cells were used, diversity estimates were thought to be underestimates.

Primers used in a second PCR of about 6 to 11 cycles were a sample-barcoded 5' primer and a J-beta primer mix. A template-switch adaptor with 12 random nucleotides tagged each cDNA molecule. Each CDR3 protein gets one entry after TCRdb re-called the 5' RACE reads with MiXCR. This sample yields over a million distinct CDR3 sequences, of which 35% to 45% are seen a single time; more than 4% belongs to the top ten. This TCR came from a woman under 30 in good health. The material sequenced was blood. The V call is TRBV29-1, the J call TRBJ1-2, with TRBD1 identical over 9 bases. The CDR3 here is CSVGIDRGYGYTF. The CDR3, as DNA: TGCAGCGTTGGGATAGACAGGGGGTATGGCTACACCTTC.